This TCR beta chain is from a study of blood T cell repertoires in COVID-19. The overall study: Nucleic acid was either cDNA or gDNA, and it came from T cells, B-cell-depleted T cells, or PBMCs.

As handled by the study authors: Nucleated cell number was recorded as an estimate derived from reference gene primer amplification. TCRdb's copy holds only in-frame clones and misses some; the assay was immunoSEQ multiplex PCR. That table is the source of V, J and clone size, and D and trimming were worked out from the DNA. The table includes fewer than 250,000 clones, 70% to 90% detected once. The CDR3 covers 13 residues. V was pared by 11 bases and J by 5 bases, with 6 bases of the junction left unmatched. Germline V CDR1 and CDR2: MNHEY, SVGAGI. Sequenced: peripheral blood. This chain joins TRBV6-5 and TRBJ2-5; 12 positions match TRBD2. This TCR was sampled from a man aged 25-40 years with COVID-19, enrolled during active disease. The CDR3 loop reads CASTSGSPETQYF. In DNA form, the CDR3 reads TGTGCCTCGACTAGCGGGAGTCCCGAGACCCAGTACTTC.